The 18 T cell receptor beta chains given below trace back to one sample, sequenced in a study of T-cell memory formation after mild COVID-19. In TCRdb, the 5' RACE reads were re-called with MiXCR into one record per CDR3 protein. The repertoire has roughly 600,000 distinct CDR3 sequences, about a sixth of them found once; the top ten carry approximately 12%. Sequencing was done on a sample of PBMCs or a T cell subset sorted from them (not recorded which). The receptor source for this set is an adult woman who had mild COVID-19 (a few samples of this study predate the infection). Cell type and time point are not known.

This chain links TRBV4-3 with TRBJ2-2; D could derive from TRBD1 or TRBD2 (5 bases each). V lost 0 bases and J lost 7, with 9 bases in between. CDR1 LGHNA and CDR2 YSLEER come from the germline V gene. CDR3 length: 14 amino acids. Here the CDR3 DNA reads TGCGCCAGCAGCCAAGATCGGGGCAGCGGGGAGCTGTTTTTT. This encodes CASSQDRGSGELFF.

This clonotype has ten or more counts. The chain combines TRBV5-1 with TRBJ2-7; 7 bases align to TRBD1. The ends lost 4 bases at V and 3 bases at J; junction bases unmatched: 7. Germline CDR1 and CDR2: SGHRS and YFSETQ. The CDR3 spans 14 residues. CDR3 nucleotides: TGCGCCAGCAGCCTTCGACAGGGTGGCTACGAGCAGTACTTC. It yields the protein CASSLRQGGYEQYF.

This chain links TRBV30 with TRBJ1-2; the D is unclear. Trimming took 3 bases from V and 2 from J, leaving 10 bases between them. The V gene's germline CDR1 is GTSNPN and CDR2 SVGIG (reference sequence). This CDR3 contains 13 residues. The CDR3 here is CAWSLSGNYGYTF. The CDR3 DNA follows: TGTGCCTGGAGCCTATCGGGGAACTATGGCTACACCTTC.

The chain couples TRBV9 to TRBJ2-7; 8 bases align to TRBD2. The trim removed 3 bases at V and 2 bases at J, leaving 4 bases unmatched. There are 14 residues in the CDR3. Germline CDR1 and CDR2: SGDLS and YYNGEE. For the CDR3, the DNA is TGTGCCAGCAGCGAGACTAGCGTTCCCTACGAGCAGTACTTC. The encoded protein is CASSETSVPYEQYF.

This clonotype turned up a few times. The V and J genes are TRBV12-3 or TRBV12-4 and TRBJ1-1; D ambiguous. CDR3 length: 13 residues. V was cut by 2 bases and J by 2 bases, with 6 bases left in between. The CDR3 nucleotides read TGTGCCAGCAGTTTAACATTCAACACTGAAGCTTTCTTT. Translated, it gives CASSLTFNTEAFF.

This clonotype occurred a few times. The V call is TRBV7-8, the J call TRBJ2-5; D gene unclear. Germline lookup yields CDR1 SGHVS and CDR2 FQNEAQ. This CDR3 spans 16 amino acids. Trimming left V 5 bases short and J 0 bases short, with 16 bases between. The CDR3 reads CASSNLITPYQETQYF. CDR3 nucleotides: TGTGCCAGCAGCAACCTAATTACACCGTACCAAGAGACCCAGTACTTC.

On this clonotype itself: In this CDR3 the conserved last residue, phenylalanine or tryptophan, is missing, so a read error is likely. The V gene is TRBV5-1, the J gene TRBJ2-7, with 11 bases identical to TRBD2. The V segment lost 4 bases and the J segment 7 bases; nucleotides outside the gene matches: 13. CDR1 is SGHRS, CDR2 YFSETQ, per germline. The CDR3 loop spans 16 amino acids. In DNA form, the CDR3 reads TGCGCCAGCAGCCAACTAGCGGGAGCCAACCCCTGGGAGCAGTACTTA. Translation gives CASSQLAGANPWEQYL.

This clonotype came up once. The chain couples TRBV10-3 to TRBJ2-1, with D possibly TRBD2 on 6 matching bases. Germline-derived CDR1 and CDR2 are ENHRY and SYGVKD. The CDR3 contains 13 residues. Trimming stripped 6 bases from V and 8 bases from J, with 14 bases between. The CDR3 nucleotides are TGTGCCATCAGGGGGGACTCCCGCCATGAGCAGTTCTTC. Encoded protein: CAIRGDSRHEQFF.

The sample holds a few counts of this clonotype. This sequence joins TRBV20-1 and TRBJ2-3; TRBD1 matches at 10 bases. J gave up 2 bases and V 3 bases, and 2 bases lay outside the gene matches. The V gene's germline CDR1 is DFQATT and CDR2 SNEGSKA (reference sequence). The CDR3 is 14 amino acids. This CDR3 reads CSARGQGHTDTQYF. CDR3 bases: TGCAGTGCTAGGGGACAGGGGCACACAGATACGCAGTATTTT.

The chain has TRBV27 and TRBJ1-2; 9 positions agree with TRBD1. CDR3 size: 15 residues. Germline assignment: CDR1 MNHEY and CDR2 SMNVEV (reference sequence). Losses at the gene ends were 5 bases for V and 2 bases for J; bases not matched to a gene: 6. The CDR3 loop is CASSATGTGNYGYTF. CDR3 sequence (DNA): TGTGCCAGCAGTGCAACCGGGACAGGGAACTATGGCTACACCTTC.

This clonotype was counted between two and nine times. This chain links TRBV20-1 with TRBJ1-5; D gene uncertain. V lost 0 bases and J 0 bases, leaving 6 bases between the germline ends. Germline values: CDR1 DFQATT, CDR2 SNEGSKA (reference sequence). The CDR3 runs 14 residues. For the CDR3, the DNA is TGCAGTGCTAGAGATCCCAGTAGCAATCAGCCCCAGCATTTT. Translated, it gives CSARDPSSNQPQHF.

This clonotype has just a few counts. The chain links TRBV7-2 to TRBJ2-7; D is unresolved. V was clipped by 3 bases and J by 3 bases, with 12 bases between them. This CDR3 comprises 14 residues. In germline, CDR1 is SGHTA, CDR2 FQGNSA. In DNA form, the CDR3 reads TGTGCCAGCAGCTTTGGCCACCACAACTACGAGCAGTACTTC. It specifies CASSFGHHNYEQYF.

The chain joins TRBV20-1 to TRBJ2-5; 9 positions agree with TRBD2. This CDR3 has 17 residues. The V gene end was trimmed by 0 bases and the J gene end by 6 bases; junction bases not matched to a gene: 14. In germline, CDR1 is DFQATT, CDR2 SNEGSKA (reference sequence). The DNA for the CDR3 is TGCAGTGCTAGAGATAAGCTAGCGGGACGTATCAAGAAGACCCAGTACTTC. It codes for CSARDKLAGRIKKTQYF.

This sequence joins TRBV7-9 and TRBJ2-7; 8 bases align to TRBD2. The CDR3 consists of 16 residues. Germline trimming cut 3 bases from V and 3 bases from J; bases unmatched to any gene: 10. The germline CDR1 and CDR2 sequences are SEHNR and FQNEAQ (reference sequence). CDR3 DNA: TGTGCCAGCAGCTTTTCAGAGCGGGGGCCCGACTACGAGCAGTACTTC. It encodes CASSFSERGPDYEQYF.

This clonotype was recorded a few times. J is TRBJ1-2 and V is TRBV24-1; 7 bases fit TRBD1. The CDR3 is 15 residues long. The V segment lost 4 bases and the J segment 8 bases; nucleotides outside the gene matches: 12. Per the germline V gene, CDR1 is KGHDR and CDR2 is SFDVKD. As DNA, the CDR3 is TGTGCCACCAGTGACCCCGGGACAGCGATGACCGGCTACACCTTC. Its translation: CATSDPGTAMTGYTF.

V usage is TRBV12-3 or TRBV12-4 and J usage is TRBJ1-2, with a weak D call TRBD1 (5 bases). The CDR3 totals 13 residues. Trimming pared 1 base from V and 4 bases from J, leaving 7 bases between. Here the CDR3 DNA reads TGTGCCAGCAGTTTAGGGGACGGCTATGGCTACACCTTC. Amino acid sequence: CASSLGDGYGYTF.

Ten or more counts support this clonotype. The chain combines TRBV7-2 with TRBJ1-6; D gene uncertain. V was clipped by 7 bases and J by 0 bases, with 13 bases between them. The CDR3 totals 16 residues. The germline V gene has CDR1 SGHTA and CDR2 FQGNSA. CDR3 sequence reads: CASTPIRFSYNSPLHF. CDR3 in DNA: TGTGCCAGCACCCCTATCAGGTTCTCCTATAATTCACCCCTCCACTTT.

The genes are TRBV24-1 and TRBJ2-5; no clear D. Trimming shortened V by 3 bases and J by 4 bases, and 11 bases separated the two germline ends. The CDR3 loop spans 14 amino acids. Germline V CDR1 and CDR2: KGHDR, SFDVKD. This chain's CDR3 is CATSDGQVLETQYF. DNA of the CDR3: TGTGCCACCAGTGATGGGCAGGTTCTAGAGACCCAGTACTTC.